This TCR beta chain was recovered during a study of blood T cell repertoires in COVID-19. Study-wide context: Acute and convalescent COVID-19 samples came from the United States, Italy and Spain. T cells, B-cell-depleted T cells, or PBMCs supplied cDNA or gDNA.

Authors' methods: Amplification of reference gene primers provided the estimated nucleated cell counts. Here immunoSEQ multiplex PCR was the method, and the copy in TCRdb shows in-frame clones only, minus some. That table is the source of V, J and clone size, and D and trimming were worked out from the DNA. The table has 30,000 to 45,000 clones, approximately 87% seen once; the top ten hold around 10%. The CDR3 has 13 residues. V lost 5 bases, J lost 8 bases, and 6 bases stayed unmatched. Sequencing was performed on peripheral blood. V and J are TRBV12-3 or TRBV12-4 and TRBJ1-2; the match to TRBD1 covers 9 bases. The TCR sequence derives from a man in his 70s with acute or convalescent COVID-19. In nucleotides, the CDR3 is TGTGCCAGCAGTATAGGGACAGGGTCGGGCTACACCTTC. It encodes CASSIGTGSGYTF.